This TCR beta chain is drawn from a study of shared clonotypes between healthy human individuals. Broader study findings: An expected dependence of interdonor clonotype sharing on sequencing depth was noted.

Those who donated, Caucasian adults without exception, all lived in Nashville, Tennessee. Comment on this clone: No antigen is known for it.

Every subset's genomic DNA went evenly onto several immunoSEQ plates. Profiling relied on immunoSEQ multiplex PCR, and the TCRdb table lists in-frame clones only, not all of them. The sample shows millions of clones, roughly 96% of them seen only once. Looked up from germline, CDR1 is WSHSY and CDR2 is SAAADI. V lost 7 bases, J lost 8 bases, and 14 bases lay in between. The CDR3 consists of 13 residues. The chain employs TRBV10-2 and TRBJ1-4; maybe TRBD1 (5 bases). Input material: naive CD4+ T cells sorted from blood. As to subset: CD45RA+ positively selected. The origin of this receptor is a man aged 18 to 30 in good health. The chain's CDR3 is CASTSANREKLFF. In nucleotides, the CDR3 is TGCGCCAGCACTTCGGCCAACAGGGAAAAACTGTTTTTT.